This TCR beta chain was profiled in a study of regulatory T cells in long-lasting Graves disease. Looking at the study overall: Over 5 years on antithyroid drugs plus positive TSH receptor antibodies marked Graves' disease as persistent.

This clonotype was seen many times. What it recognizes is unknown. Time point noted: persistent/refractory GD, antithyroid drugs over 5 years with positive TRAb. Making the TCR library involved RNA that had been extracted from PBMCs. As collected, the peripheral blood samples measured 7.5 to 9 milliliters each and went into EDTA tubes. With 7 bases removed from V and 6 bases from J, the gap between germline ends came to 9 bases. The CDR3 runs 11 residues. Points from the study as a whole: Blood alone, not thyroid tissue, was studied. Among persistent patients, a larger number of public clonotypes were shared (roughly 2,700) than among newly diagnosed patients (under 1,000).

CDR3 regions were amplified by Arm-PCR using iRepertoire HTBI primers to build TCR beta libraries. Via MiXCR, TCRdb re-called the multiplex PCR reads, giving one row per CDR3 protein. The profile shows 300,000 to 350,000 distinct CDR3 sequences, around a fifth of them singletons. This sample comprised peripheral blood mononuclear cells (PBMCs), obtained when the disease was refractory, from a patient treated with antithyroid drugs. This receptor was identified in a female donor with Graves disease. The rearrangement uses TRBV12-3 or TRBV12-4 and TRBJ1-1; D unresolved. This chain's CDR3 is CASMEGSEAFF. The CDR3 DNA is TGTGCCAGCATGGAAGGGTCTGAAGCTTTCTTT.